A single sample gave rise to the 13 T cell receptor beta chains below, sequenced in a study of blood T cell repertoires in COVID-19. Repertoires were generated with immunoSEQ multiplex PCR, while TCRdb's copy carries only in-frame clones and drops some. The sample lists approximately 160,000 clones, around four fifths occurring once. Sequences were obtained from peripheral blood. The source is a woman of 80 years or more with acute or convalescent COVID-19.

CDR3 nucleotides: TGTGCCAGCAGCTTAGTCGACACTGAAGCTTTCTTT. This codes for CASSLVDTEAFF. The rearrangement joins TRBV7-9 to TRBJ1-1; D remains unclear. The V gene lost 1 base and the J gene lost 3 bases, with 3 bases spanning the gap. The CDR3 consists of 12 residues. Germline V gene sequence: CDR1 SEHNR, CDR2 FQNEAQ (reference sequence).

This chain links TRBV30 with TRBJ1-2, with D maybe TRBD1 (5 bases). Per germline, CDR1 GTSNPN and CDR2 SVGIG (reference sequence). The CDR3 runs to 14 residues. The V gene lost 0 bases and the J gene lost 8 bases, with 16 bases spanning the gap. CDR3 bases: TGTGCCTGGAGTGTAAGGGGCAGGGCCCAGGGCTACACCTTC. It translates to CAWSVRGRAQGYTF.

This clone was recorded once. The chain employs TRBV19 and TRBJ2-5, with 7 positions matching TRBD1. The germline CDR1 and CDR2 sequences are LNHDA and SQIVND (reference sequence). The CDR3 covers 14 residues. The V gene end was trimmed by 9 bases and the J gene end by 5 bases; junction bases not matched to a gene: 12. For the CDR3, the DNA is TGTGCCAGCCAGGGGGTGGGACCGGGGGAGACCCAGTACTTC. Translated, it gives CASQGVGPGETQYF. Full variable domain (outside the CDR3, taken from reference TRBV19 and TRBJ2-5): DGGITQSPKYLFRKEGQNVTLSCEQNLNHDAMYWYRQDPGQGLRLIYYSQIVNDFQKGDIAEGYSVSREKKESFPLTVTSAQKNPTAFYLCASQGVGPGETQYFGPGTRLLVL.

The chain couples TRBV11-3 to TRBJ2-2; TRBD2 is a possible D gene (6 bases). V was cut by 1 base and J by 5 bases, with 11 bases left in between. This CDR3 has 15 amino acids. Germline assignment: CDR1 SGHNT and CDR2 YENEEA. The CDR3 DNA sequence: TGTGCCAGCAGCTTAGCGGCGGGGAGGACCGGGGAGCTGTTTTTT. Protein product: CASSLAAGRTGELFF.

The chain employs TRBV10-1 and TRBJ1-5; no firm D call. Per germline, CDR1 WNHNN and CDR2 SYGVQD (reference sequence). The CDR3 has 12 residues. The V end was cut by 3 bases, the J end by 4 bases, with 4 bases between. The CDR3: CASSDGNQPQHF. The CDR3 DNA reads as TGCGCCAGCAGTGACGGTAATCAGCCCCAGCATTTT.

In its sample, this clone was seen a few times. The V call is TRBV27, the J call TRBJ1-2, with 8 positions matching TRBD1. Germline CDR1 is MNHEY and CDR2 is SMNVEV (reference sequence). The CDR3 is made up of 16 amino acids. Trimming took 5 bases from V and 6 from J; bases not matched to a gene: 14. CDR3 sequence: CASSAGPSWTGNGYTF. The CDR3 nucleotides are TGTGCCAGCAGTGCAGGCCCCTCCTGGACAGGGAATGGCTACACCTTC.

The rearrangement joins TRBV24-1 to TRBJ2-1; 7 nucleotides align to TRBD2. V lost 5 bases, J lost 8 bases, and 2 bases stayed unmatched. The CDR3 covers 12 residues. Germline assignment: CDR1 KGHDR and CDR2 SFDVKD. CDR3 region: CATSGTSDEQFF. CDR3 coding DNA: TGTGCCACCAGTGGAACTAGCGATGAGCAGTTCTTC.

The V call is TRBV2, the J call TRBJ2-2; D is perhaps TRBD1 (5 bases). Germline V gives CDR1 SNHLY, CDR2 FYNNEI. Between the trimmed V and J ends, which lost 8 bases and 1 base, there was a span of 14 bases. The CDR3 totals 15 residues. CDR3 in DNA: TGTGCCAGCTGGGGCCCTCCGAGGAACACCGGGGAGCTGTTTTTT. It specifies CASWGPPRNTGELFF. The whole variable domain, remainder taken from reference TRBV2 and TRBJ2-2, is EPEVTQTPSHQVTQMGQEVILRCVPISNHLYFYWYRQILGQKVEFLVSFYNNEISEKSEIFDDQFSVERPDGSNFTLKIRSTKLEDSAMYFCASWGPPRNTGELFFGEGSRLTVL.

The chain couples TRBV11-1 to TRBJ1-1, with 7 bases fitting TRBD1. Trimming took 6 bases from V and 0 from J; bases not matched to a gene: 4. The CDR3 is made up of 14 amino acids. Per germline, CDR1 SGHAT and CDR2 FQDESV (reference sequence). The CDR3 loop reads CASRPDRVNTEAFF. CDR3 DNA sequence: TGTGCCAGCAGACCCGACAGGGTGAACACTGAAGCTTTCTTT. The complete variable domain, with remaining parts taken from reference TRBV11-1 and TRBJ1-1, reads EAEVAQSPRYKITEKSQAVAFWCDPISGHATLYWYRQILGQGPELLVQFQDESVVDDSQLPKDRFSAERLKGVDSTLKIQPAELGDSAMYLCASRPDRVNTEAFFGQGTRLTVV.

The rearrangement uses TRBV5-4 and TRBJ1-6, with TRBD1 identical over 9 bases. With 5 bases clipped from V and 9 bases from J, the junction kept 9 bases outside the gene matches. The germline V gene encodes CDR1 SGHNT and CDR2 YYREEE (reference sequence). CDR3 length: 15 residues. CDR3: CASSSQGALLSPLHF. The CDR3 DNA sequence: TGTGCCAGCAGTTCACAGGGGGCCCTCCTTTCACCCCTCCACTTT.

Concerning this clone itself: The junction departs from the called germline gene at one end, perhaps through a read error. The chain recombines TRBV2 with TRBJ2-5, with 7 bases identical to TRBD1. The CDR3 contains 15 residues. Germline CDR1 SNHLY, CDR2 FYNNEI. CDR3 loop: CASRNRGTGAQPEDF. The CDR3 bases are TGTGCCAGCAGGAATAGGGGAACAGGGGCTCAGCCCGAGGACTTC.

The chain couples TRBV28 to TRBJ1-5; TRBD1 is a possible D gene (5 bases). V gave up 2 bases and J gave up 5 bases, with 19 bases separating them. Per the germline V gene, CDR1 is MDHEN and CDR2 is SYDVKM. CDR3 size: 17 residues. The CDR3 DNA reads as TGTGCCAGCAGTTTAGGAACGGGGGTATCCCCTTATCAGCCCCAGCATTTT. Protein: CASSLGTGVSPYQPQHF. Based on the CDR3 plus reference TRBV28 and TRBJ1-5, the full variable domain is DVKVTQSSRYLVKRTGEKVFLECVQDMDHENMFWYRQDPGLGLRLIYFSYDVKMKEKGDIPEGYSVSREKKERFSLILESASTNQTSMYLCASSLGTGVSPYQPQHFGDGTRLSIL.

The chain uses TRBV9 and TRBJ2-1; maybe TRBD2 (5 bases). Trimming removed 4 bases from V and 6 bases from J, with 20 bases in between. From germline, CDR1 is SGDLS and CDR2 YYNGEE. The CDR3 loop spans 16 amino acids. The CDR3 loop reads CASSPRTTRRVNEQFF. CDR3 DNA sequence: TGTGCCAGCAGCCCCCGGACGACCCGGCGGGTCAATGAGCAGTTCTTC.